The 10 T cell receptor beta chains presented below share a single source sample, sequenced in a study of neurological immune-mediated disorders (dated by TCRdb to between 2017 and 2020). The time point tag for this specimen amounts to: longitudinal time-point 2. Libraries were constructed by 5' RACE. For sequencing, an Illumina HiSeq 2500 was employed. TCRdb redid the processing of the public reads, applying fastp at Q25 and MiXCR, and retained in-frame beta chains. Identical CDR3 protein sequences are pooled into one entry, listed with their most common genes and DNA. This sample gives 70,000 to 90,000 distinct CDR3 sequences in total; approximately 6% of them show up just once. The ten biggest clones cover roughly 8.6% of the sample. Material: PBMCs. The receptors were gathered from a woman aged 55-70 years with multiple sclerosis.

This clonotype was observed many times. The CDR3 DNA reads as TGTGCCAGCAGTTTATCTCGGGGACAGGGGAGTGCTGAAGCTTTCTTT. It encodes CASSLSRGQGSAEAFF. The chain links TRBV27 to TRBJ1-1; 10 bases are a match to TRBD1. After removal of 0 bases from V and 6 bases from J, the junction contained 7 bases not matched to a gene. Germline V gives CDR1 MNHEY, CDR2 SMNVEV (reference sequence). The CDR3 covers 16 residues.

This clonotype was counted ten times or more. This sequence joins TRBV7-9 and TRBJ1-1, with 9 nucleotides matching TRBD1. This CDR3 comprises 12 residues. V shed 5 bases and J 10 bases; nucleotides not matched to a gene: 5. Germline V lookup: CDR1 SEHNR, CDR2 FQNEAQ (reference sequence). CDR3: CASSPDRGVAFF. CDR3 in DNA: TGTGCCAGCAGCCCAGACAGGGGGGTAGCTTTCTTT. Based on the CDR3 plus reference TRBV7-9 and TRBJ1-1, the full variable domain is DTGVSQNPRHKITKRGQNVTFRCDPISEHNRLYWYRQTLGQGPEFLTYFQNEAQLEKSRLLSDRFSAERPKGSFSTLEIQRTEQGDSAMYLCASSPDRGVAFFGQGTRLTVV.

This clonotype was seen at least ten times. The V call is TRBV6-5, the J call TRBJ2-7; 7 bases match TRBD2. This CDR3 comprises 13 residues. Germline V gene lookup returns CDR1 MNHEY and CDR2 SVGAGI. With V trimmed by 6 bases and J by 7 bases, 9 bases remained unmatched. CDR3 sequence reads: CASSKPPGGEQYF. CDR3 DNA: TGTGCCAGCAGCAAACCACCCGGGGGGGAGCAGTACTTC.

This clonotype was recorded a few times. The chain employs TRBV7-8 and TRBJ2-2; tentative D call: TRBD2 (5 bases). In germline, CDR1 is SGHVS, CDR2 FQNEAQ. V was shortened by 1 base and J by 0 bases, with 12 bases between the two germline ends. The CDR3 spans 17 residues. CDR3 residues: CASSLGATGTNTGELFF. CDR3 bases: TGTGCCAGCAGCTTAGGGGCAACGGGGACGAACACCGGGGAGCTGTTTTTT.

This clonotype was found many times. The chain has TRBV4-1 and TRBJ1-4; D is ambiguous. Germline V gene lookup returns CDR1 MGHRA and CDR2 YSYEKL. The CDR3 length is 14 residues. V was trimmed by 3 bases and J by 8 bases, leaving 13 bases between them. The DNA of the CDR3 is TGCGCCAGCAGCCAGCAGCAGGAAGGGGAAAAACTGTTTTTT. Its protein product is CASSQQQEGEKLFF.

This clonotype has ten or more counts. The chain couples TRBV20-1 to TRBJ2-7; 7 bases are a match to TRBD1. V dropped 0 bases and J dropped 6; count of bases not matched to a gene: 11. Germline V lookup: CDR1 DFQATT, CDR2 SNEGSKA (reference sequence). CDR3 size: 15 residues. In nucleotides, the CDR3 is TGCAGTGCTAGAGATAGGGGGACAGTCTCTGGCGAGCAGTACTTC. Its translation is CSARDRGTVSGEQYF.

This clonotype was detected many times. CDR3 nucleotide sequence: TGTGCCAGCAGCCTCTCCTTGAAGGTCCAAGAGACCCAGTACTTC. This codes for CASSLSLKVQETQYF. The chain uses TRBV3-1 and TRBJ2-5; D unresolved. The CDR3 spans 15 residues. Deletions cut 4 bases from V and 1 base from J, with 13 bases between. Germline V gives CDR1 LGHDT, CDR2 YNNKEL (reference sequence).

This clonotype was counted many times. The chain joins TRBV11-2 to TRBJ1-6; D is possibly TRBD1 (5 bases). The germline V gene encodes CDR1 SGHAT and CDR2 FQNNGV. V lost 2 bases, J lost 9 bases, and 14 bases lay in between. This CDR3 has 15 residues. This CDR3 is CASSLLSGTGSPLHF. In nucleotides, the CDR3 is TGTGCCAGCAGCTTACTATCAGGGACGGGTTCACCCCTCCACTTT.

This clonotype was counted at least ten times. The chain couples TRBV7-9 to TRBJ2-1; D is perhaps TRBD2 (6 bases). This CDR3 contains 13 residues. Germline V gene lookup returns CDR1 SEHNR and CDR2 FQNEAQ (reference sequence). V was trimmed by 9 bases and J by 3 bases, leaving 12 bases between them. The CDR3 spells CARGPGGYNEQFF. The CDR3 DNA reads TGTGCCAGGGGACCCGGGGGCTACAATGAGCAGTTCTTC.

The chain has TRBV9 and TRBJ2-1; D not resolved. The CDR3 is made up of 14 amino acids. Germline-derived CDR1 and CDR2 are SGDLS and YYNGEE. Trimming left V 0 bases short and J 9 bases short, with 13 bases between. The CDR3 nucleotides read TGTGCCAGCAGCGTAGCTACTGGATGGGGTGAGCAGTTCTTC. Protein: CASSVATGWGEQFF.